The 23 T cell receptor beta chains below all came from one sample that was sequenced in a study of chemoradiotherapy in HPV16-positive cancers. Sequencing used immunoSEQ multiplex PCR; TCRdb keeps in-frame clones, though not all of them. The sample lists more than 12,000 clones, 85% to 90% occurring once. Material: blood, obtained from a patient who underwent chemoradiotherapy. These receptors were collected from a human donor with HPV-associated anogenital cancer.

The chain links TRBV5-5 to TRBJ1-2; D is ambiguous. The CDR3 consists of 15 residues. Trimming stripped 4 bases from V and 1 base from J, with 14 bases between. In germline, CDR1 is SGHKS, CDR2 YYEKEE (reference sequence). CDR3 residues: CASSDTVTNNYGYTF. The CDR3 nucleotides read TGTGCCAGCAGCGATACAGTAACAAATAACTATGGCTACACCTTC.

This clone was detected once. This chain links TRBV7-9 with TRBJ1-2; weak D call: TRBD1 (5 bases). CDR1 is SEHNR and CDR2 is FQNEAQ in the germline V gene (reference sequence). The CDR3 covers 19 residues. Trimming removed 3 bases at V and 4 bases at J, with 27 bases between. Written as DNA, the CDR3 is TGTGCCAGCAGCTTTCCAATTGCTGAGAAAGGGACCTCGGCCTATGGCTACACCTTC. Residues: CASSFPIAEKGTSAYGYTF.

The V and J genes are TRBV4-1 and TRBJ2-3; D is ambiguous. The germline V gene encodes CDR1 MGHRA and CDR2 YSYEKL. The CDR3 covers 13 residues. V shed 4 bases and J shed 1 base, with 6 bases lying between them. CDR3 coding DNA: TGCGCCAGCAGCCCCCCTGGCACAGATACGCAGTATTTT. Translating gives CASSPPGTDTQYF.

CDR3 sequence reads: CASRINGVERTEAFF. For the CDR3, the DNA is TGTGCCAGCAGAATCAACGGGGTCGAGAGGACTGAAGCTTTCTTT. The V call is TRBV6-5, the J call TRBJ1-1; D remains unclear. V was trimmed by 6 bases and J by 5 bases, leaving 19 bases between them. The V gene's germline CDR1 is MNHEY and CDR2 SVGAGI. The CDR3 extends over 15 amino acids.

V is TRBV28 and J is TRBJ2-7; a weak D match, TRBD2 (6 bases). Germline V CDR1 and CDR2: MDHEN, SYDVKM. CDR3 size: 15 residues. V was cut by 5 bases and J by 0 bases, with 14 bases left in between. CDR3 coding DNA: TGTGCCAGCAGTCCAGCGGGCTCAAGCTCCTACGAGCAGTACTTC. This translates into CASSPAGSSSYEQYF.

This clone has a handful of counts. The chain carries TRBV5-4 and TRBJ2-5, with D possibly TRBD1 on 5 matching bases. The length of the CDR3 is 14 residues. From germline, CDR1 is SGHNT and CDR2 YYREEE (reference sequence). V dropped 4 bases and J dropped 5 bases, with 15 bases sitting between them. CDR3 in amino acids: CASSLQGAVETQYF. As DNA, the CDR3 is TGTGCCAGCAGCCTTCAGGGTGCAGTGGAGACCCAGTACTTC.

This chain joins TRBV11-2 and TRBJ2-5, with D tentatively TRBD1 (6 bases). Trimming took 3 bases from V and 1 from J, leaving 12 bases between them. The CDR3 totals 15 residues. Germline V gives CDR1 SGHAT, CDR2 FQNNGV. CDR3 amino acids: CASSFQPGAQETQYF. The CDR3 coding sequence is TGTGCCAGCAGCTTCCAGCCAGGGGCCCAAGAGACCCAGTACTTC.

The CDR3 DNA reads as TGTGCCAGCAGCGCGACTAGCGGGGGGGCCCGAGATACGCAGTATTTT. This sequence encodes CASSATSGGARDTQYF. The V call is TRBV9, the J call TRBJ2-3; the match to TRBD2 covers 14 bases. CDR3 length: 16 amino acids. The germline V gene has CDR1 SGDLS and CDR2 YYNGEE. V lost 3 bases, J lost 5 bases, and 5 bases stayed unmatched.

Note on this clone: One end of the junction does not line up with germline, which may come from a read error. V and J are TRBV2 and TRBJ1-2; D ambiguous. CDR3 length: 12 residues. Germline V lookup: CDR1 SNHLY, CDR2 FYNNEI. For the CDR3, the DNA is TGTGCCAGCAGAGAAGATAAGGGTGGCTACACCTTC. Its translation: CASREDKGGYTF.

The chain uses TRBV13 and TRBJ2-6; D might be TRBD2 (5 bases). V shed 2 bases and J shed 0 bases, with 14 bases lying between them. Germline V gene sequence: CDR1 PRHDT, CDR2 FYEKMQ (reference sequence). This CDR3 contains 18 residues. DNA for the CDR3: TGTGCCAGCAGCTTAAGAAGCGGCATTAGCTCTGGGGCCAACGTCCTGACTTTC. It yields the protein CASSLRSGISSGANVLTF.

As DNA, the CDR3 is TGTGCCAGCGTTATCTACGGGGGGCAGAATGAGCAGTTCTTC. This translates into CASVIYGGQNEQFF. The gene calls are TRBV2 and TRBJ2-1; D might be TRBD2 (7 bases). CDR1 is SNHLY and CDR2 is FYNNEI in the germline V gene. The germline V and J ends were trimmed by 8 bases and 7 bases, with 18 bases remaining between them. The CDR3 has 14 residues.

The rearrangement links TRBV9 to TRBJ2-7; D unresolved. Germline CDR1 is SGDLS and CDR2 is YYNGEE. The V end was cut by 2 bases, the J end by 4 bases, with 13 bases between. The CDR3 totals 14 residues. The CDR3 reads CASSVEPMGYEQYF. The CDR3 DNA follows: TGTGCCAGCAGCGTGGAACCCATGGGATACGAGCAGTACTTC.

In nucleotides, the CDR3 is TGTGCCAGCAGGGAAGGAGGGGATAGTGCTCGCTACACCTTC. Its translation: CASREGGDSARYTF. V gene TRBV14 combines with J gene TRBJ1-2, with TRBD1 as a possible D gene (5 bases). The CDR3 runs to 14 residues. From germline, CDR1 is SGHDN and CDR2 FVKESK. Trimming left V 6 bases short and J 9 bases short, with 20 bases between.

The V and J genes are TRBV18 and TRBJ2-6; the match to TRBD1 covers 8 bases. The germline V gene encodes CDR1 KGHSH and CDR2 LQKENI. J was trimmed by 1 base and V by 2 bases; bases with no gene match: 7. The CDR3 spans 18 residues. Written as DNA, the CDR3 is TGTGCCAGCTCACCATTCGGACAGGGATCGTCTGGGGCCAACGTCCTGACTTTC. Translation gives CASSPFGQGSSGANVLTF.

The CDR3: CASSLGAGVTDTQYF. CDR3 DNA sequence: TGTGCCAGCAGCTTAGGAGCGGGAGTTACAGATACGCAGTATTTT. The chain is built from TRBV7-9 and TRBJ2-3; 8 nucleotides line up with TRBD2. Germline lookup yields CDR1 SEHNR and CDR2 FQNEAQ (reference sequence). V shed 1 base, J shed 3 bases, and the junction held 3 bases outside the gene matches. The CDR3 has 15 residues.

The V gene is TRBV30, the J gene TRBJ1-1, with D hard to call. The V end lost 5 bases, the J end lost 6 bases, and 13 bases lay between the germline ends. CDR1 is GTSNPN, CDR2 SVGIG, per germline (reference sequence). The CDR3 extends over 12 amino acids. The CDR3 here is CAWWSLLAEAFF. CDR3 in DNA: TGTGCCTGGTGGTCACTTTTGGCTGAAGCTTTCTTT.

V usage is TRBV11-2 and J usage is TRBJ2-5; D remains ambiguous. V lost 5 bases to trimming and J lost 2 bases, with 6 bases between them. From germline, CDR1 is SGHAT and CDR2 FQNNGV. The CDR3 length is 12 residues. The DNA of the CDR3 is TGTGCCAGCAGCCCCCAACAAGAGACCCAGTACTTC. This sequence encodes CASSPQQETQYF.

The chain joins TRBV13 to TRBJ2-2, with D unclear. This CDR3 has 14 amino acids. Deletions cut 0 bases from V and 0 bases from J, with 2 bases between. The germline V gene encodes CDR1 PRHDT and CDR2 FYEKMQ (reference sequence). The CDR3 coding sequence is TGTGCCAGCAGCTTAGGGACGAACACCGGGGAGCTGTTTTTT. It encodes CASSLGTNTGELFF.

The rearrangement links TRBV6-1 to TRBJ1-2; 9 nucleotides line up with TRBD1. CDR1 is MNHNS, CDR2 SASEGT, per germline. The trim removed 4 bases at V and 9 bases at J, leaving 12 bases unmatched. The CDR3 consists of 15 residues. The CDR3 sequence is CASSGTGVASGSYTF. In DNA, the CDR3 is TGTGCCAGCAGTGGGACAGGGGTGGCGAGTGGTAGCTACACCTTC.

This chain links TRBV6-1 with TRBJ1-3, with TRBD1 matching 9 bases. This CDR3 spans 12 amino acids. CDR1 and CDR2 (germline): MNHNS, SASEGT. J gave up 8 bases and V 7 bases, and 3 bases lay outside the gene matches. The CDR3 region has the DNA TGTGCCAGCAACCGACAGGGGGACACCATATATTTT. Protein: CASNRQGDTIYF.

CDR3 loop: CASSLGRSTQYGYTF. In DNA form, the CDR3 reads TGTGCCAGCAGCTTAGGCAGGTCCACCCAGTATGGCTACACCTTC. The J gene is TRBJ1-2, the V gene TRBV11-2; D unresolved. The CDR3 consists of 15 residues. The germline CDR1 and CDR2 sequences are SGHAT and FQNNGV. The V gene lost 1 base and the J gene lost 5 bases, with 14 bases spanning the gap.

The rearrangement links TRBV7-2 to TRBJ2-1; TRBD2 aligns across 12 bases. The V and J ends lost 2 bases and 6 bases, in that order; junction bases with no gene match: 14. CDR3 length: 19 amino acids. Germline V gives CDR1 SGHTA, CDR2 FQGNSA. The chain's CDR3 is CASSLIGSRLAGEGNEQFF. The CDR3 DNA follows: TGTGCCAGCAGCTTAATTGGGTCCAGACTAGCGGGAGAGGGCAATGAGCAGTTCTTC.

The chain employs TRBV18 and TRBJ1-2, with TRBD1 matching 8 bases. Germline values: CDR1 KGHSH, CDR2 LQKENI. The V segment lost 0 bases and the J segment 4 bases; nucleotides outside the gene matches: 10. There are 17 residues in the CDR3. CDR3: CASSPPTQGVFGYGYTF. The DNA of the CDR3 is TGTGCCAGCTCACCACCGACACAGGGGGTATTCGGCTATGGCTACACCTTC.